The entry below gives a single T cell receptor (beta chain) sequence along with its context. Its specificity is unknown. The table came from immunoSEQ multiplex PCR; TCRdb's copy has only in-frame clones and leaves some out. The repertoire holds over 90,000 clones, with roughly 88% as singletons. These data come from a study of T cell responses to AZD1222 COVID-19 vaccine. Study-wide points: Clonal diversity may have been underestimated in mostly white British donors. Sampling that yielded the repertoires occurred only after the peak T cell response. Spike was spanned by vaccine-associated CD4 TCRs, with dominance at 160-218 and 743-854.

The V end was cut by 3 bases, the J end by 1 base, with 17 bases between. From germline, CDR1 is DFQATT and CDR2 SNEGSKA (reference sequence). This CDR3 is 16 amino acids long. The rearrangement uses TRBV20-1 and TRBJ2-3; tentatively, D is TRBD2 (6 bases). The receptor's source is an adult in good health. The sample in question was peripheral blood, obtained on day 0 of AZD1222 vaccination. CDR3 nucleotides: TGCAGTGCTAGTGTGGGAGGCCAGGGTGGCACAGATACGCAGTATTTT. Encoded protein: CSASVGGQGGTDTQYF.